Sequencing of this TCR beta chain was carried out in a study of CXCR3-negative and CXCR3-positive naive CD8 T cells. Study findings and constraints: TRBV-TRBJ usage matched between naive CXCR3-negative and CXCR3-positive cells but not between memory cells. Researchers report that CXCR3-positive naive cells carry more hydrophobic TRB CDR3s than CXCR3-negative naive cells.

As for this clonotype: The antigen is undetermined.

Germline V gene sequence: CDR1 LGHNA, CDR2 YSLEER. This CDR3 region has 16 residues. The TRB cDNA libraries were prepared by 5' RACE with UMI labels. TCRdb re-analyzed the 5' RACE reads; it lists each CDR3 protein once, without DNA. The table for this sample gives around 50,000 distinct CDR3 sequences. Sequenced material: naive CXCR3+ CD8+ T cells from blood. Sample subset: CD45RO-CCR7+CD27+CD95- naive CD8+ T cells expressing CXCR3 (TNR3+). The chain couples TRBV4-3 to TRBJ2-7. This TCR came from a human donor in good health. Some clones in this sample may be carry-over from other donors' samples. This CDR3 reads CASSQDKAGAHYEQYF.